Below are 11 T cell receptor beta chains sequenced from a single sample in a study of cytomegalovirus exposure and HLA in healthy donors. PCR involved 60 Vbeta and 13 Jbeta primers. Data came from immunoSEQ multiplex PCR; TCRdb stores just in-frame clones and leaves some out. This sample has some 140,000 clones; about three quarters occur once, and the top ten carry 1% to 1.5%. Sequencing was carried out using PBMCs. The receptors derive from a woman aged 40 to 55 in good health and CMV-seronegative.

This clone turned up a few times. The rearrangement joins TRBV5-4 to TRBJ2-3; D is possibly TRBD1 (6 bases). CDR3 size: 15 residues. The V gene's germline CDR1 is SGHNT and CDR2 YYREEE (reference sequence). Trimming left V 4 bases short and J 2 bases short, with 14 bases between. CDR3 coding DNA: TGTGCCAGCAGCCGGGACACGTTCAACACAGATACGCAGTATTTT. Its protein is CASSRDTFNTDTQYF.

The chain is built from TRBV7-6 and TRBJ2-3; perhaps TRBD2 as D (6 bases). The CDR3 totals 15 residues. The V end was cut by 1 base, the J end by 2 bases, with 10 bases between. Germline CDR1 SGHVS, CDR2 FNYEAQ. CDR3: CASSLVAGTTDTQYF. The CDR3 bases are TGTGCCAGCAGCTTAGTGGCGGGGACCACAGATACGCAGTATTTT. The full variable domain, with the rest looked up from reference TRBV7-6 and TRBJ2-3, is GAGVSQSPRYKVTKRGQDVALRCDPISGHVSLYWYRQALGQGPEFLTYFNYEAQQDKSGLPNDRFSAERPEGSISTLTIQRTEQRDSAMYRCASSLVAGTTDTQYFGPGTRLTVL.

This clone came up a few times. CDR3 loop: CASSFRLAAYEQYV. CDR3 nucleotide sequence: TGTGCCAGCAGCTTTAGACTAGCGGCCTACGAGCAGTACGTC. The rearrangement links TRBV5-6 to TRBJ2-7, with TRBD2 identical over 9 bases. The CDR3 contains 14 residues. Germline CDR1 and CDR2: SGHDT and YYEEEE. V lost 2 bases to trimming and J lost 2 bases; unmatched junction nucleotides: 2.

The rearrangement uses TRBV11-2 and TRBJ2-7, with TRBD1 matching 7 bases. Losses at the gene ends were 6 bases for V and 3 bases for J; bases not matched to a gene: 8. This CDR3 has 14 residues. Germline-derived CDR1 and CDR2 are SGHAT and FQNNGV. The CDR3: CASRFGQANYEQYF. The CDR3 region has the DNA TGTGCCAGCAGATTCGGACAGGCGAACTACGAGCAGTACTTC. The variable domain in full, completed from reference TRBV11-2 and TRBJ2-7, reads EAGVAQSPRYKIIEKRQSVAFWCNPISGHATLYWYQQILGQGPKLLIQFQNNGVVDDSQLPKDRFSAERLKGVDSTLKIQPAKLEDSAVYLCASRFGQANYEQYFGPGTRLTVT.

This clone was found a few times. The chain has TRBV5-1 and TRBJ1-5; 8 nucleotides agree with TRBD1. The CDR3 has 15 residues. CDR1 is SGHRS, CDR2 YFSETQ, per germline. V dropped 2 bases and J dropped 6; count of bases not matched to a gene: 7. The CDR3 bases are TGCGCCAGCAGCTTAGCAGGGGGCGCGTTTCAGCCCCAGCATTTT. Protein sequence: CASSLAGGAFQPQHF.

The V and J genes are TRBV29-1 and TRBJ2-5; TRBD1 matches at 7 bases. The V gene end was trimmed by 8 bases and the J gene end by 4 bases; junction bases not matched to a gene: 7. The CDR3 extends over 12 amino acids. Germline V gives CDR1 SQVTM, CDR2 ANQGSEA. The CDR3 nucleotides read TGCAGCTCGGGACAGAGGGGAGAGACCCAGTACTTC. Translating it yields CSSGQRGETQYF.

The rearrangement uses TRBV11-2 and TRBJ1-1; 8 bases match TRBD1. The germline V gene encodes CDR1 SGHAT and CDR2 FQNNGV. The length of the CDR3 is 14 residues. V was pared by 6 bases and J by 7 bases, with 10 bases of the junction left unmatched. The CDR3 loop reads CASRAYQGAFEAFF. CDR3 coding DNA: TGTGCCAGCAGAGCATATCAGGGGGCATTTGAAGCTTTCTTT.

The chain employs TRBV9 and TRBJ1-6; D is unresolved. The CDR3 consists of 14 residues. V was clipped by 2 bases and J by 0 bases, with 3 bases between them. Per the germline V gene, CDR1 is SGDLS and CDR2 is YYNGEE. CDR3 in DNA: TGTGCCAGCAGCGTCGGCTCCTATAATTCACCCCTCCACTTT. Its protein product is CASSVGSYNSPLHF.

This clone was counted only a few times. The chain has TRBV6-1 and TRBJ1-2; weak D call: TRBD1 (6 bases). There are 15 residues in the CDR3. V was clipped by 2 bases and J by 6 bases, with 16 bases between them. The germline CDR1 and CDR2 sequences are MNHNS and SASEGT. The CDR3 DNA follows: TGTGCCAGCAGTGAAATCGCAGGGGCCCTCGATGGCTACACCTTC. Its protein product is CASSEIAGALDGYTF.

There are a few counts of this clone. V and J are TRBV2 and TRBJ2-3, with TRBD2 identical over 12 bases. Germline trimming cut 5 bases from V and 4 bases from J; bases unmatched to any gene: 4. Germline CDR1 is SNHLY and CDR2 is FYNNEI. The CDR3 is 15 amino acids. CDR3 sequence reads: CASSRLAGASDTQYF. DNA of the CDR3: TGTGCCAGCAGTCGACTAGCGGGGGCATCAGATACGCAGTATTTT.

V is TRBV6-6 and J is TRBJ1-2; D call uncertain. Trimming removed 2 bases from V and 3 bases from J, with 7 bases in between. Germline loops: CDR1 MNHNY, CDR2 SVGAGI (reference sequence). The CDR3 contains 13 residues. CDR3 amino acids: CASSYERDYGYTF. The CDR3 DNA reads as TGTGCCAGCAGTTACGAGAGGGACTATGGCTACACCTTC.